This is a list of T cell receptor beta chains from one sample in a study of vaccination effects on CD4 cells after COVID-19. The repertoire was sequenced with immunoSEQ multiplex PCR; TCRdb's copy has only in-frame clones and lacks some. The table records approximately 44,000 clones, around 77% of them present only once. Antigens of these TCRs are unknown. This sample comprised CD4+ T cells from PBMCs cultured with HCoV-NL63 spike peptides, obtained before COVID-19 vaccination. The receptors come from a human donor who received a COVID-19 vaccine. Both conserved end residues are part of each CDR3. The D gene is left open where the match is weak. Only some rows state a clone size, as once, few, many or a class for expanded clones.

size | J | D | V | CDR3 | DNA
few | TRBJ1-1 | . | TRBV2 | CASSDLVQNTEAFF | TGTGCCAGCAGTGATCTGGTCCAAAACACTGAAGCTTTCTTT
few | TRBJ1-4 | . | TRBV30 | CAWSVTGANEKLFF | TGTGCCTGGAGCGTAACAGGTGCTAATGAAAAACTGTTTTTT
. | TRBJ1-2 | TRBD1 | TRBV5-1 | CASSARTGSGYTF | TGCGCCAGCAGCGCCCGGACAGGGAGCGGCTACACCTTC
. | TRBJ2-3 | TRBD2 | TRBV19 | CASSTRLAGQDTQYF | TGTGCCAGTAGTACACGACTAGCGGGGCAAGATACGCAGTATTTT
few | TRBJ1-1 | TRBD1 | TRBV27 | CASSRPGQGLSTEAFF | TGTGCCAGCAGTCGACCGGGACAGGGGTTGAGCACTGAAGCTTTCTTT
. | TRBJ1-5 | TRBD1 | TRBV6-6 | CASRQGNNQPQHF | TGTGCCAGCAGACAGGGGAACAATCAGCCCCAGCATTTT
once | TRBJ1-5 | . | TRBV2 | CASRAPSNQPQHF | TGTGCCAGCAGGGCCCCTAGCAATCAGCCCCAGCATTTT
. | TRBJ2-1 | . | TRBV28 | CASSIAPISSYNEQFF | TGTGCCAGCAGCATAGCACCTATCAGCTCCTACAATGAGCAGTTCTTC
. | TRBJ2-3 | . | TRBV28 | CASIPIGILAADTQYF | TGTGCCAGCATCCCGATCGGTATCCTAGCCGCAGATACGCAGTATTTT
. | TRBJ2-6 | . | TRBV30 | CAWSTGANVLTF | TGTGCCTGGAGTACTGGGGCCAACGTCCTGACTTTC
once | TRBJ2-5 | . | TRBV5-1 | CASSSPDRQETQYF | TGCGCCAGCAGCTCCCCCGACAGGCAAGAGACCCAGTACTTC
. | TRBJ2-1 | . | TRBV4-1 | CASSQADGNEQFF | TGCGCCAGCAGCCAAGCGGACGGAAATGAGCAGTTCTTC
. | TRBJ1-1 | . | TRBV2 | CASSSDRNTEAFF | TGTGCCAGCAGCTCCGACAGGAACACTGAAGCTTTCTTT
. | TRBJ2-2 | . | TRBV7-2 | CASSPSGPNTGELFF | TGTGCCAGCAGCCCTTCCGGGCCCAACACCGGGGAGCTGTTTTTT
. | TRBJ2-5 | . | TRBV25-1 | CASSEIFGLQETQYF | TGTGCCAGCAGTGAGATCTTCGGACTCCAAGAGACCCAGTACTTC
few | TRBJ2-2 | . | TRBV2 | CASLNQGMDTGELFF | TGTGCCAGCTTAAACCAGGGTATGGACACCGGGGAGCTGTTTTTT
. | TRBJ1-5 | . | TRBV11-2 | CASSPRRGPDQPQHF | TGTGCCAGCAGCCCCAGACGGGGGCCTGATCAGCCCCAGCATTTT
once | TRBJ2-2 | . | TRBV10-2 | CASSEVRGGTGELFF | TGCGCCAGCAGTGAAGTGCGGGGCGGCACCGGGGAGCTGTTTTTT
. | TRBJ1-1 | . | TRBV4-1 | CASSQGRGGQTEAFF | TGCGCCAGCAGCCAAGGTAGGGGGGGGCAAACTGAAGCTTTCTTT
. | TRBJ1-1 | . | TRBV19 | CASSIPRLSNTEAFF | TGTGCCAGTAGTATCCCCCGGTTGTCGAACACTGAAGCTTTCTTT
. | TRBJ1-1 | . | TRBV5-1 | CASSSTVMNTEAFF | TGCGCCAGCAGCTCGACAGTGATGAACACTGAAGCTTTCTTT
. | TRBJ1-1 | TRBD1 | TRBV19 | CASTSGQHNTEAFF | TGTGCCAGTACCTCGGGACAGCACAACACTGAAGCTTTCTTT
. | TRBJ1-3 | TRBD1 | TRBV19 | CASMTQGARNTIYF | TGTGCCAGTATGACACAGGGGGCTAGGAACACCATATATTTT
. | TRBJ1-5 | . | TRBV19 | CASSIPGDSNQPQHF | TGTGCCAGTAGTATCCCAGGGGATAGCAATCAGCCCCAGCATTTT
. | TRBJ2-5 | . | TRBV4-3 | CASSQDRWGSGETQYF | TGCGCCAGCAGCCAAGATCGATGGGGGAGCGGGGAGACCCAGTACTTC
. | TRBJ1-2 | TRBD1 | TRBV20-1 | CSASGGSTGGDYGYTF | TGCAGTGCTAGTGGGGGCTCGACAGGGGGCGACTATGGCTACACCTTC